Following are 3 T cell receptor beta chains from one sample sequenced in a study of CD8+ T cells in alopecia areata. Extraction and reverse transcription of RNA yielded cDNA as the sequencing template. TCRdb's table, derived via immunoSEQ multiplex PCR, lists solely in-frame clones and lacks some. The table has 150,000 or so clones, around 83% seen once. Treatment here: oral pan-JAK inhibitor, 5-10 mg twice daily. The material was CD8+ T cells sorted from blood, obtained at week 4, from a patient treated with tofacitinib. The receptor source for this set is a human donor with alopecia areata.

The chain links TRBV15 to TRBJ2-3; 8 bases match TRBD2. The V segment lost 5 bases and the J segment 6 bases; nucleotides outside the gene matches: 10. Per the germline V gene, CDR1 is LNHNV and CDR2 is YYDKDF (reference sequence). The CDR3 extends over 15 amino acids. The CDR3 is CATSGGGLGADTQYF. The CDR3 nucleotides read TGTGCCACCAGCGGGGGGGGACTAGGGGCGGATACGCAGTATTTT. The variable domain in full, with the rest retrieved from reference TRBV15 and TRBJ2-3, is DAMVIQNPRYQVTQFGKPVTLSCSQTLNHNVMYWYQQKSSQAPKLLFHYYDKDFNNEADTPDNFQSRRPNTSFCFLDIRSPGLGDTAMYLCATSGGGLGADTQYFGPGTRLTVL.

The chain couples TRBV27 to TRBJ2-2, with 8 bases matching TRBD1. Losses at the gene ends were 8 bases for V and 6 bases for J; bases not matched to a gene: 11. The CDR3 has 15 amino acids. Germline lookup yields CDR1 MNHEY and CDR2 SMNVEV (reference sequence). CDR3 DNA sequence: TGTGCCAGCTCGACACGGACAGGGTCGGCCGGGGAGCTGTTTTTT. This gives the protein CASSTRTGSAGELFF.

As DNA, the CDR3 is TGTGCCAGCAGTTTAGGGACGCCGTCCTACGAGCAGTACTTC. Translated, it gives CASSLGTPSYEQYF. The chain has TRBV6-5 and TRBJ2-5; D is possibly TRBD1 or TRBD2 (5 bases each). The DNA end lines up better with TRBJ2-7; the J call may be wrong. The germline V gene has CDR1 MNHEY and CDR2 SVGAGI. This CDR3 contains 14 residues.